The clone carrying this TCR beta chain ranks as medium-sized. Its matching antigen is unknown. This sample was included in a study of breast tumors, draining lymph nodes, adjacent tissues. The study's findings and limits: Findings are consistent with lymph node origin and intratumoral expansion of most tumor T cells. Tumors had less TCR diversity than lymph nodes, more than nontumor tissue. Luminal-like breast cancer showed significantly higher tumor–nontumor repertoire similarity than basal-like. That most tumor T cells come from lymph nodes remained unproven.

Using its own MiXCR run on the multiplex PCR reads, TCRdb lists one record per CDR3 protein. The sample contains about 16,000 distinct CDR3 sequences, about 45% of which appear only once. V was trimmed by 3 bases and J by 8 bases, leaving 16 bases between them. The CDR3 has 13 residues. Germline V gives CDR1 DFQATT, CDR2 SNEGSKA (reference sequence). The rearrangement uses TRBV20-1 and TRBJ1-2, with D possibly matching TRBD1 (6 bases). Material for sequencing was tumor-adjacent breast tissue. The origin of this receptor is a female donor with breast cancer. Some clones in this sample may be carry-over from other donors' samples. CDR3 region: CSASALGGGGYTF. CDR3 DNA: TGCAGTGCTAGTGCCCTGGGGGGCGGGGGCTACACCTTC.